Each of the 10 T cell receptor beta chains below was sequenced from the same sample in a study of shared clonotypes between healthy human individuals (dated by TCRdb to 2018 to 2021). CD8 naive samples were CD45RO-negative cells positively selected for CCR7, giving a CD45RA+CCR7+ population that excluded TemRA cells. Library preparation was by the immunoSEQ multiplex PCR assay. TCRdb obtained this table from immuneACCESS and retained in-frame rearrangements with V and J assigned. These tables miss some clones; where compared with another copy, unresolved V genes account for less than half of the shortfall, and the remainder is unexplained. A total of roughly 2.1 million clones appear in this sample, roughly 91% of them only once. Roughly 1.8% of the sample is taken by the ten largest. Sequenced: naive CD8+ T cells from PBMCs. What this sample's cell subset or site label stands for: CD45RA+CCR7+. These receptors were collected from a man aged 18 to 35 in good health. Some clones in this sample may be carry-over from other donors' samples.

This chain connects TRBV7-9 to TRBJ1-2; TRBD1 matches 11 bases. Per the germline V gene, CDR1 is SEHNR and CDR2 is FQNEAQ (reference sequence). V shed 5 bases and J 6 bases; nucleotides not matched to a gene: 14. This CDR3 region has 17 residues. The chain's CDR3 is CASSLDRRTGGADGYTF. The CDR3 DNA reads as TGTGCCAGCAGCCTAGATCGAAGGACAGGGGGCGCGGATGGCTACACCTTC.

On this clone: Additional DNA sequences in this sample encode the identical CDR3. This chain connects TRBV27 to TRBJ2-7; 8 bases line up with TRBD1. The germline V gene has CDR1 MNHEY and CDR2 SMNVEV (reference sequence). The CDR3 has 13 amino acids. The J segment lost 3 bases and the V segment lost 5 bases, leaving 3 bases of the junction unmatched. The CDR3 region has the DNA TGTGCCAGCAGTCCTGACAGGGGCTACGAGCAGTACTTC. The encoded protein is CASSPDRGYEQYF.

CDR3 in DNA: TGCGCCAGCAGCTTTTTTTGGCAGGGGGCTACTAGCGGAGACTACAATGAGCAGTTCTTC. Its translation is CASSFFWQGATSGDYNEQFF. The chain is built from TRBV5-1 and TRBJ2-1; the D gene could be TRBD1 or TRBD2 (8 bases each). V gave up 2 bases and J gave up 3 bases, with 27 bases separating them. The length of the CDR3 is 20 residues. The germline gives CDR1 SGHRS, CDR2 YFSETQ.

This chain joins TRBV11-2 and TRBJ2-5; D is uncertain. Trimming cost V 5 bases and J 7 bases, with 11 bases left between them. Germline assignment: CDR1 SGHAT and CDR2 FQNNGV. The CDR3 length is 12 residues. The CDR3 bases are TGTGCCAGCAGCCCGCCGTTGGGGACCCAGTACTTC. As protein: CASSPPLGTQYF.

The chain employs TRBV29-1 and TRBJ1-3; D is unresolved. The germline CDR1 and CDR2 sequences are SQVTM and ANQGSEA. The V end was cut by 6 bases, the J end by 0 bases, with 12 bases between. The CDR3 extends over 14 amino acids. The CDR3 DNA is TGCAGCGTCGAACCCAGGAGCTCTGGAAACACCATATATTTT. It codes for CSVEPRSSGNTIYF.

This clone was detected once. The rearrangement joins TRBV5-1 to TRBJ2-7, with 9 bases identical to TRBD2. The germline CDR1 and CDR2 sequences are SGHRS and YFSETQ. V shed 1 base, J shed 6 bases, and the junction held 8 bases outside the gene matches. The CDR3 loop spans 15 amino acids. CDR3 nucleotides: TGCGCCAGCAGCTTGTTCGTAGCGGGAGAAGGCGAGCAGTACTTC. Translated, it gives CASSLFVAGEGEQYF.

The chain employs TRBV5-1 and TRBJ1-1; D not resolved. Trimming stripped 4 bases from V and 1 base from J, with 11 bases between. Looked up from germline, CDR1 is SGHRS and CDR2 is YFSETQ. This CDR3 comprises 14 residues. The CDR3 region is CASSPSWGNTEAFF. The CDR3 DNA reads as TGCGCCAGCAGCCCAAGCTGGGGGAACACTGAAGCTTTCTTT.

The rearrangement joins TRBV14 to TRBJ2-7; D not certain. The CDR3 loop spans 13 amino acids. Trimming left V 3 bases short and J 3 bases short, with 9 bases between. Per germline, CDR1 SGHDN and CDR2 FVKESK. CDR3 sequence reads: CASSHRPDYEQYF. DNA for the CDR3: TGTGCCAGCAGCCATCGCCCCGACTACGAGCAGTACTTC.

The rearrangement links TRBV5-4 to TRBJ2-7; 9 nucleotides match TRBD2. The germline V gene encodes CDR1 SGHNT and CDR2 YYREEE (reference sequence). V trimming: 0 bases; J trimming: 2 bases; junction bases outside the gene matches: 15. This CDR3 has 19 residues. In DNA, the CDR3 is TGTGCCAGCAGCTTGGATCGGGTCAAAGTAGCGGGAGCCCCCTACGAGCAGTACTTC. Its protein product is CASSLDRVKVAGAPYEQYF.

V is TRBV6-6 and J is TRBJ1-1, with D uncertain. Germline V gene lookup returns CDR1 MNHNY and CDR2 SVGAGI (reference sequence). Trimming cost V 6 bases and J 7 bases, with 21 bases left between them. This CDR3 contains 15 residues. For the CDR3, the DNA is TGTGCCAGCAGCCCGCTGGGAGTAGGGAGGATTGAAGCTTTCTTT. Residues: CASSPLGVGRIEAFF.